Listed below are T cell receptor beta chains from one sample, sequenced in a study of T cell changes during pregnancy in multiple sclerosis. Clones were sequenced by immunoSEQ multiplex PCR, and TCRdb holds only the in-frame ones, with some missing. The sample yields 11,000 or so clones, roughly 94% seen once. Sequenced here: CD4+ T cells from peripheral blood mononuclear cells, sampled before pregnancy. The origin of the receptors is a female donor with multiple sclerosis, enrolled in a pregnancy study. The CDR3 runs from the conserved cysteine through the conserved F or W. The D gene is left open where the match is weak. Only some rows state a clone size, as once, few, many or a class for expanded clones.

TRBJ2-5 TRBV18 - - 16 TGTGCCAGCTCCCGAGAGTCCGGCTCAAATTCAGGGACCCAGTACTTC CASSRESGSNSGTQYF
TRBJ2-2 TRBV14 - - 11 TGTGCCAGTAGTTTGTTTGGGGAGCTGTTTTTT CASSLFGELFF
TRBJ1-2 TRBV6-1 - - 12 TGTGCCGCGGAACGGGGGGGCTATGGCTACACCTTC CAAERGGYGYTF
TRBJ2-5 TRBV2 - TRBD2 14 TGTGCCAGCATAGGTGCGGGGGGTTCAGAGACCCAGTACTTC CASIGAGGSETQYF
TRBJ1-2 TRBV9 - TRBD1 15 TGTGCCAGCAGCGTAGGGACAGGGGAGGCGTATGGCTACACCTTC CASSVGTGEAYGYTF
TRBJ2-4 TRBV30 - - 13 TGTGCCTGGAGCCTGGAGGCGCGAGGCATTCAGTACTTC CAWSLEARGIQYF
TRBJ1-6 TRBV5-6 - - 15 TGTGCCAGCAGCCGAACAGGGAGTAAAGGATCACCCCTCCACTTT CASSRTGSKGSPLHF
TRBJ1-1 TRBV7-2 - TRBD1 15 TGTGCCAGCAGCTTATTTCAGGGGGCCGTGCGAAGGGCTTTCTTT CASSLFQGAVRRAFF
TRBJ2-1 TRBV6-6 - - 16 TGTGCCAGCAGTGACTCCTTTGCGGGGGCCGGCAATGAGCAGTTCTTC CASSDSFAGAGNEQFF
TRBJ2-7 TRBV7-2 - TRBD2 16 TGTGCCAGCAGCGTAACTAGCGGGGGGGCTCTCGGTGAGCAGTACTTC CASSVTSGGALGEQYF
TRBJ1-2 TRBV19 - TRBD1 15 TGTGCCAGTAGTCTTGACAGGGGAGCCCTTTATGGCTACACCTTC CASSLDRGALYGYTF
TRBJ2-2 TRBV6-5 once TRBD1 13 TGTGCCACATGGGACAGACACACCGGGGAGCTGTTTTTT CATWDRHTGELFF
TRBJ2-3 TRBV5-1 - TRBD2 18 TGCGCCAGCAGCTTGGCTCTAGCGGGGGCCCGGAGCACAGATACGCAGTATTTT CASSLALAGARSTDTQYF
TRBJ2-1 TRBV9 - - 18 TGTGCCAGCTATCAAAAACCCCATGACCGGAGCTCCTACAATGAGCAGTTCTTC CASYQKPHDRSSYNEQFF
TRBJ2-7 TRBV2 - - 15 TGTGCCAGCAGTGCACAAGCGGGTACCTCCTACGAGCAGTACTTC CASSAQAGTSYEQYF
TRBJ1-5 TRBV19 - - 16 TGTGCCAGTAGTATGGCAGGGAGGGTAGGCAATCAGCCCCAGCATTTT CASSMAGRVGNQPQHF
TRBJ1-6 TRBV7-9 - TRBD1 15 TGTGCCAGCAGCCCAGGGGGCGTACATAATTCACCCCTCCACTTT CASSPGGVHNSPLHF
TRBJ2-7 TRBV5-5 - - 15 TGTGCCAGCAGCTTGGTCTCGCAGGGGAGGGACGAGCAGTACTTC CASSLVSQGRDEQYF
TRBJ2-7 TRBV7-8 - TRBD2 14 TGTGCCAGCAGCTTAGCTGGGGGGGGGAGGGCCCCGTACTTC CASSLAGGGRAPYF
TRBJ2-1 TRBV6-6 once TRBD1 13 TGTGCCAGCAGTCGATTACAGGGGAACGAGCAGTTCTTC CASSRLQGNEQFF
TRBJ1-1 TRBV7-9 - TRBD1 15 TGTGCCAGCAGCCAACTGGACAGGGTAAAAATTGAAGCTTTCTTT CASSQLDRVKIEAFF
TRBJ2-1 TRBV5-4 - - 17 TGTGCCAGCAGCTTGGATCCGGAGCCGAGCTCCTACAATGAGCAGTTCTTC CASSLDPEPSSYNEQFF
TRBJ1-2 TRBV20-1 few - 9 TGCAGTGCTAGATATCCCTACACCTTC CSARYPYTF
TRBJ2-2 TRBV7-6 - TRBD2 16 TGTGCCAGCAGCTTATTTATGGCGGGGGACACCGGGGAGCTGTTTTTT CASSLFMAGDTGELFF
TRBJ1-1 TRBV4-1 - - 16 TGCGCCAGCAGCCAAGGACACCAGGGTGCCGACACTGAAGCTTTCTTT CASSQGHQGADTEAFF
TRBJ2-5 TRBV11-3 once - 14 TGTGCCAGCAGCTTAGGGGGACTGGGAGAGACCCAGTACTTC CASSLGGLGETQYF
TRBJ2-1 TRBV7-3 - - 14 TGTGCCAGCAGCTTAGACGCGAGGAGCAATGAGCAGTTCTTC CASSLDARSNEQFF
TRBJ1-4 TRBV15 - - 15 TGTGCCACCAGTACCGGGAGACAGCATAATGAAAAACTGTTTTTT CATSTGRQHNEKLFF
TRBJ1-3 TRBV27 - TRBD1 15 TGTGCCAGCAGTCGCCTAACAGGGGTTGGAAACACCATATATTTT CASSRLTGVGNTIYF
TRBJ1-1 TRBV19 - - 15 TGTGCCAGTAGTCCTATGGGGGGTTTTTACACTGAAGCTTTCTTT CASSPMGGFYTEAFF
TRBJ1-4 TRBV4-1 - - 13 TGCGCCAGCAGCAAAATACCCGGTGAAAAACTGTTTTTT CASSKIPGEKLFF
TRBJ1-2 TRBV30 - TRBD1 13 TGTGCCTGGAGTCCCGGGACAGCGGATGGCTACACCTTC CAWSPGTADGYTF
TRBJ1-4 TRBV2 - TRBD1 15 TGTGCCAGCAGGGAAGTAGCAGGGACAGGGGGCGCCTCCACTTTT CASREVAGTGGASTF
TRBJ2-1 TRBV11-3 - TRBD2 14 TGTGCCAGCAGCCTAGCGGGGGGAAGGAATGAGCAGTTCTTC CASSLAGGRNEQFF
TRBJ1-6 TRBV7-2 once TRBD1 16 TGTGCCAGCAGCTTAGCAGGACAGGGGGTGGGTTCACCCCTCCACTTT CASSLAGQGVGSPLHF
TRBJ1-1 TRBV18 once TRBD1 19 TGTGCCAGCTCACCTCTTTTCCGGACAGGGGAGAAGATGAACACTGAAGCTTTCTTT CASSPLFRTGEKMNTEAFF
TRBJ2-5 TRBV9 - TRBD1 16 TGTGCCAGCAGCAGAGGGCAGGGGGCGGTTCGAGAGACCCAGTACTTC CASSRGQGAVRETQYF
TRBJ1-6 TRBV19 - - 14 TGTGCCAGTAGTGTGGACAGTTATAATTCACCCCTCCACTTT CASSVDSYNSPLHF
TRBJ1-6 TRBV30 - - 11 TGTGCTACCAGCGGGGGATCACCCCTCCACTTT CATSGGSPLHF
TRBJ1-5 TRBV2 - - 15 TGTGCCAGCTCCAAAAGGACAGCCAGCAATCAGCCCCAGCATTTT CASSKRTASNQPQHF
TRBJ2-7 TRBV23-1 - TRBD1 15 TGCGCCAGCAGCCTGGCTGACAGGGACATAAACGAGCAGTACTTC CASSLADRDINEQYF
TRBJ1-6 TRBV6-6 - TRBD1 14 TGTGCCACCCTACTCGGACAGGGGTATTCACCCCTCCACTTT CATLLGQGYSPLHF
TRBJ1-2 TRBV6-6 - - 13 TGTGCCAGCAGCCCCGGGTCAAACTATGGCTACACCTTC CASSPGSNYGYTF
TRBJ2-7 TRBV6-1 - - 15 TGTGCCACCACCGACAGTTTGCGGCCGCCCTACGAGCAGTACTTC CATTDSLRPPYEQYF
TRBJ1-5 TRBV7-2 - - 16 TGTGCCAGCAGCTTAGGGACAGAGATGAGCAATCAGCCCCAGCATTTT CASSLGTEMSNQPQHF
TRBJ2-1 TRBV7-3 - TRBD1 15 TGTGCCAGCTCGACCGGGACAGGACCGTACAATGAGCAGTTCTTC CASSTGTGPYNEQFF
TRBJ1-2 TRBV10-3 once - 14 TGTGCCACCTATGACAACCTAAAGAGCTATGGCTACACCTTC CATYDNLKSYGYTF
TRBJ2-3 TRBV19 - - 14 TGTGCCAGTAGTATAGGAGGGCAGACAGATACGCAGTATTTT CASSIGGQTDTQYF
TRBJ2-1 TRBV5-1 - TRBD2 17 TGCGCCAGCAGCCCTGGACTAGCGGGTGCCTCCTACAATGAGCAGTTCTTC CASSPGLAGASYNEQFF
TRBJ2-4 TRBV6-5 - - 13 TGTGCCAGCAGGCCCCCAGGGAGGAACATTCAGTACTTC CASRPPGRNIQYF
TRBJ2-7 TRBV9 - - 16 TGTGCCAGCAGCGTCACCCCCCGGGGAGGAAACGACTTGCAGTACTTC CASSVTPRGGNDLQYF
TRBJ1-1 TRBV27 - TRBD1 16 TGTGCCAGCAGTTTATCCCAGGGGGCCCCGAACACTGAAGCTTTCTTT CASSLSQGAPNTEAFF
TRBJ1-2 TRBV7-9 - TRBD1 14 TGTGCCAGCAGCTCAGGGACAGGAGACTATGGCTACACCTTC CASSSGTGDYGYTF
TRBJ2-6 TRBV5-4 - TRBD1 16 TGTGCCAGCAGCTCTGGACAGGGAATGATGGCCAACGTCCTGACTTTC CASSSGQGMMANVLTF